This T cell receptor (beta chain) was recovered during a study of identifying expanded T cells in peripheral blood. Notes on the study in general: Approximately two-week clone count variance significantly increased as total template count grew. Technical replicates showed around 1.2 changed clones; approximately 2 weeks 15 to 20; four weeks 19.

This clone was observed a handful of times. Its antigen is undetermined. The germline gives CDR1 SEHNR, CDR2 FQNEAQ (reference sequence). This CDR3 is built from 13 residues. V shed 3 bases and J shed 3 bases, with 8 bases lying between them. Measured with immunoSEQ multiplex PCR; TCRdb has only the in-frame clones, and not every one. The data show 120,000 or so clones, 84% seen once. The material sequenced was blood. This TCR derives from a person between 18 and 75 years old in good health. This sequence joins TRBV7-9 and TRBJ1-1; D is uncertain. CDR3 in amino acids: CASSLSSYTEAFF. The CDR3 coding sequence is TGTGCCAGCAGCTTGTCTTCGTACACTGAAGCTTTCTTT. Full variable domain (outside the CDR3, taken from reference TRBV7-9 and TRBJ1-1): DTGVSQNPRHKITKRGQNVTFRCDPISEHNRLYWYRQTLGQGPEFLTYFQNEAQLEKSRLLSDRFSAERPKGSFSTLEIQRTEQGDSAMYLCASSLSSYTEAFFGQGTRLTVV.